One T cell receptor (beta chain) is described in this entry. This clonotype was found a few times. The antigen this receptor binds is unknown. No much larger clone exists at a distance of one base, and base qualities are not known. The source of the sample is a study of early T cells in non-severe SARS-CoV-2 infection (dated by TCRdb to 2020 to 2023). Regarding the study in general: Because TCR sequencing was done on bulk RNA from unsorted whole blood, the alpha and beta chains could not be paired. What the study reported, not specific to this receptor: VDJdb matching was skewed toward anti-spike CD8 responses and likely underestimated virus-specific expansions, missing private and CD4 specificities.

A case-control design nested within a healthcare worker cohort in London, UK, was used, with weekly nasopharyngeal swab PCR tests and blood sampling performed. Healthcare workers were recruited between 23 and 31 March 2020, during the week of the UK lockdown, and were followed weekly for up to about 16 weeks. The method behind the library was 5' RACE. Sequencing was performed on a NextSeq 500. Unique molecular identifiers were attached to individual cDNA molecules in the TCR library protocol so that sequencing error and PCR bias could be corrected. Both TCR alpha and beta chains were sequenced, and tight co-correlation was observed between alpha and beta sequence abundances in each sample. The paper's processing steps were these. Decombinator V4 was used to annotate the V gene, J gene and CDR3 of the TCR sequences. Expanded TCRs were defined as changing significantly between any two time points under a Poisson model with p below 0.0001. TCR abundances were normalised to the total number of TCRs sequenced per sample and were expressed as counts per million. TRAV1-2 paired with TRAJ12, TRAJ20 or TRAJ33 defined MAIT TCRs, while TRAV10 paired with TRAJ18 defined iNKT TCRs. VDJdb, accessed 1 November 2021, was searched for CMV, EBV and SARS-CoV-2 annotated TCRs, excluding TCRs annotated for multiple antigens. TCRdb reprocessing: public reads trimmed at Q25 with fastp, clones called with MiXCR, in-frame beta chains kept. Each entry merges the rows of one CDR3 protein and shows their most common DNA and genes. These V and J calls derive from TCRdb rather than the authors' analysis. The sample contains some 38,000 distinct CDR3 sequences, about 5% of them found a single time. In total, the top ten clones hold 15% to 20% of the sample.

V trim: 5 bases; J trim: 6 bases; unmatched bases: 1. CDR1 and CDR2, looked up from the germline V gene, are MNHEY and SVGAGI. The CDR3 goes from the cysteine to the phenylalanine over 12 residues. Of all the DNA, just the CDR3 is kept, 36 bases in frame from base 1. The clonotype comes from an adult who was a healthcare worker with PCR-confirmed SARS-CoV-2 infection or an uninfected control (not recorded which). The sample taken for sequencing was whole blood. This sequence uses TRBV6-5 and TRBJ1-2, with 9 bases aligning to TRBD1. In nucleotides, the sequence is TGTGCCAGCAGTCGGACAGGGGATGGCTACACCTTC. This translates into CASSRTGDGYTF.